The 26 T cell receptor beta chains presented below share a single source sample, sequenced in a study of blood T cells in healthy people across ages. A sample-barcoded 5' primer and a J-beta primer mix were used in a second PCR of about 6 to 11 cycles. Via MiXCR, TCRdb re-called the 5' RACE reads, giving one row per CDR3 protein. The data contain over a million distinct CDR3 sequences, 45% of them singletons. Sequenced sample: blood. Receptor source: a woman aged 55-70 years in good health.

This chain uses TRBV15 with TRBJ2-3; D ambiguous. Per germline, CDR1 LNHNV and CDR2 YYDKDF (reference sequence). This CDR3 spans 13 amino acids. V was shortened by 9 bases and J by 1 base, with 11 bases between the two germline ends. The CDR3 is CATGGYGTDTQYF. The CDR3 DNA sequence: TGTGCCACAGGCGGATATGGCACAGATACGCAGTATTTT.

This clonotype was observed many times. The chain couples TRBV7-9 to TRBJ2-7; 11 positions match TRBD2. The CDR3 contains 18 residues. CDR1 is SEHNR, CDR2 FQNEAQ, per germline (reference sequence). V was pared by 5 bases and J by 4 bases, with 16 bases of the junction left unmatched. The CDR3 is CASSPPPGLADVKYEQYF. The CDR3 coding sequence is TGTGCCAGCAGCCCACCTCCGGGACTAGCGGACGTTAAATACGAGCAGTACTTC.

This clonotype has just a few counts. The genes are TRBV12-3 or TRBV12-4 and TRBJ2-7; tentative D call: TRBD2 (5 bases). V was clipped by 6 bases and J by 2 bases, with 11 bases between them. The CDR3 contains 13 residues. CDR3 amino acids: CASSEGSPYEQYF. The DNA for the CDR3 is TGTGCCAGCAGCGAAGGGAGTCCCTACGAGCAGTACTTC.

This clonotype was observed a few times. V usage is TRBV20-1 and J usage is TRBJ2-7; D gene uncertain. From germline, CDR1 is DFQATT and CDR2 SNEGSKA (reference sequence). The V end was cut by 1 base, the J end by 1 base, with 8 bases between. CDR3 length: 13 residues. The CDR3 here is CSARAEYSYEQYF. In nucleotides, the CDR3 is TGCAGTGCTAGAGCGGAGTATTCCTACGAGCAGTACTTC.

This clonotype was detected a few times. The chain employs TRBV20-1 and TRBJ2-7; a weak D match, TRBD2 (5 bases). The CDR3 runs to 12 residues. The germline V and J ends were trimmed by 6 bases and 3 bases, with 12 bases remaining between them. In germline, CDR1 is DFQATT, CDR2 SNEGSKA (reference sequence). CDR3 sequence: CSARALDYEQYF. DNA of the CDR3: TGCAGTGCGCGGGCCCTAGACTACGAGCAGTACTTC.

This clonotype was detected only a few times. This chain links TRBV28 with TRBJ2-7, with 11 nucleotides matching TRBD2. The CDR3 sequence is 16 residues long. The germline CDR1 and CDR2 sequences are MDHEN and SYDVKM. The ends lost 3 bases at V and 2 bases at J; junction bases unmatched: 6. DNA of the CDR3: TGTGCCAGCAGTTTGGGGAGACTAGCGGGAACCTACGAGCAGTACTTC. This sequence encodes CASSLGRLAGTYEQYF.

This clonotype was seen a handful of times. The V call is TRBV20-1, the J call TRBJ2-7; TRBD2 matches 14 bases. Trimming took 5 bases from V and 3 from J; bases not matched to a gene: 6. CDR3 length equals 15 residues. CDR1 and CDR2 (germline): DFQATT, SNEGSKA (reference sequence). The DNA of the CDR3 is TGCAGTGCTTTCGGACTAGCGGGAGGTCGCTACGAGCAGTACTTC. Protein product: CSAFGLAGGRYEQYF.

The chain joins TRBV24-1 to TRBJ2-7; D not certain. The germline CDR1 and CDR2 sequences are KGHDR and SFDVKD. The CDR3 runs to 14 residues. V dropped 1 base and J dropped 2 bases, with 8 bases sitting between them. The CDR3 sequence is CATSDFSQAYEQYF. The DNA of the CDR3 is TGTGCCACCAGTGATTTCAGCCAGGCCTACGAGCAGTACTTC.

The rearrangement uses TRBV6-5 and TRBJ2-4; tentative D call: TRBD1 (5 bases). Germline values: CDR1 MNHEY, CDR2 SVGAGI. Trimming took off 8 bases at V and 9 bases at J, with 23 bases between the two ends. The CDR3 is 15 residues long. CDR3 bases: TGTGCCAGCCGTTCTCTGGGCAGGGTAGAAGGCATTCAGTACTTC. Encoded protein: CASRSLGRVEGIQYF.

V usage is TRBV30 and J usage is TRBJ1-2; TRBD1 matches at 8 bases. V lost 5 bases to trimming and J lost 6 bases; unmatched junction nucleotides: 5. The CDR3 is 12 amino acids. Germline V gene data show CDR1 as GTSNPN and CDR2 as SVGIG (reference sequence). The chain's CDR3 is CAWPGQVHGYTF. DNA of the CDR3: TGTGCCTGGCCGGGACAGGTCCATGGCTACACCTTC.

The J gene is TRBJ2-1, the V gene TRBV29-1; D gene ambiguous. Germline V CDR1 and CDR2: SQVTM, ANQGSEA. The CDR3 is 15 residues long. Trimming took 1 base from V and 0 from J, leaving 10 bases between them. The CDR3 DNA reads as TGCAGCGTTGAAGTCCCGGGTAGCTCCTACAATGAGCAGTTCTTC. This encodes CSVEVPGSSYNEQFF.

This clonotype has only a few counts. V gene TRBV24-1 combines with J gene TRBJ2-1; D gene unclear. CDR3 length equals 13 residues. Trimming cost V 7 bases and J 0 bases, with 6 bases left between them. Germline CDR1 reads KGHDR; CDR2 reads SFDVKD. CDR3 region: CATSPTSYNEQFF. DNA for the CDR3: TGTGCCACCAGCCCCACCTCCTACAATGAGCAGTTCTTC.

The rearrangement links TRBV21-1 to TRBJ2-7; the table's D call of TRBD2 was not tested on the DNA. TRBV21-1 is labeled a pseudogene. This CDR3 is 17 amino acids long. CDR3: CASSKARVAGGGYEQYF. The CDR3 bases are TGTGCCAGCAGCAAAGCGCGGGTAGCGGGAGGGGGTTACGAGCAGTACTTC.

The chain combines TRBV27 with TRBJ2-7; D remains unclear. V was cut by 7 bases and J by 7 bases, with 20 bases left in between. CDR1 is MNHEY and CDR2 is SMNVEV in the germline V gene (reference sequence). This CDR3 is 14 amino acids long. The DNA of the CDR3 is TGTGCCAGCAACACGGCCTCGAGATATTGGGAGCAGTACTTC. Translation gives CASNTASRYWEQYF.

This chain joins TRBV29-1 and TRBJ2-5; TRBD2 might be the D (6 bases). The J call may be incorrect, as the DNA end agrees better with TRBJ2-7. CDR3 length: 14 amino acids. Germline V CDR1 and CDR2: SQVTM, ANQGSEA. The CDR3 nucleotides are TGCAGCGTTCCTGGGAGGCGCGGGGTGAACGAGCAGTACTTC. Protein: CSVPGRRGVNEQYF.

This clonotype appeared many times. The rearrangement links TRBV10-3 to TRBJ1-2; tentatively, D is TRBD1 (6 bases). Trimming cost V 0 bases and J 3 bases, with 17 bases left between them. This CDR3 is built from 17 residues. Germline CDR1 ENHRY, CDR2 SYGVKD. CDR3 in amino acids: CAISESPGGAQDYGYTF. The CDR3 coding sequence is TGTGCCATCAGTGAGTCCCCCGGGGGGGCGCAGGACTATGGCTACACCTTC.

Of note for this clonotype: At one end, the junction sequence differs from germline, possibly due to a read error. The rearrangement links TRBV29-1 to TRBJ1-2; D call uncertain. Germline CDR1 reads SQVTM; CDR2 reads ANQGSEA. The CDR3 is 12 amino acids. CDR3 sequence reads: CSAQQTNYDYTF. The CDR3 region has the DNA TGCAGCGCCCAGCAGACTAACTATGACTACACCTTC. Full variable domain (rest looked up from reference TRBV29-1 and TRBJ1-2): SAVISQKPSRDICQRGTSLTIQCQVDSQVTMMFWYRQQPGQSLTLIATANQGSEATYESGFVIDKFPISRPNLTFSTLTVSNMSPEDSSIYLCSAQQTNYDYTFGSGTRLTVV.

CDR3 in amino acids: CAISQDERGRVRDGYTF. The CDR3 nucleotides are TGTGCCATCAGCCAAGACGAGAGGGGGCGAGTCCGGGATGGCTACACCTTC. The J gene is TRBJ1-2, the V gene TRBV10-3; TRBD1 matches 7 bases. V lost 6 bases and J lost 6; bases outside the gene matches: 19. Germline-derived CDR1 and CDR2 are ENHRY and SYGVKD. The CDR3 length is 17 residues.

The chain is built from TRBV20-1 and TRBJ2-5; 7 nucleotides line up with TRBD2. Unmatched junction bases numbered 8, after V lost 2 bases and J lost 2 bases. Germline CDR1 and CDR2: DFQATT and SNEGSKA (reference sequence). CDR3 length: 15 residues. CDR3 bases: TGCAGTGCTAGAAGGGCGGGGGAGTGGCAAGAGACCCAGTACTTC. Translation: CSARRAGEWQETQYF.

This clonotype turned up a few times. The chain is built from TRBV15 and TRBJ2-1, with D unclear. Trimming took off 0 bases at V and 8 bases at J, with 8 bases between the two ends. CDR1 and CDR2 (germline): LNHNV, YYDKDF (reference sequence). The CDR3 spans 13 residues. Here the CDR3 DNA reads TGTGCCACCAGCAGAGATAGGTCCGATGAGCAGTTCTTC. It is translated as CATSRDRSDEQFF.

J is TRBJ1-4 and V is TRBV28, with TRBD1 matching 7 bases. Germline V CDR1 and CDR2: MDHEN, SYDVKM. The CDR3 extends over 13 amino acids. Germline trimming cut 3 bases from V and 8 bases from J; bases unmatched to any gene: 3. DNA of the CDR3: TGTGCCAGCAGTTTTACAGGGGACGAAAAACTGTTTTTT. Protein sequence: CASSFTGDEKLFF.

The chain couples TRBV2 to TRBJ2-5, with 9 positions matching TRBD2. The J call is in doubt because the DNA end fits TRBJ2-7 better. Germline V gene sequence: CDR1 SNHLY, CDR2 FYNNEI. This CDR3 has 14 residues. In DNA form, the CDR3 reads TGTGCCAGCAGTGAACGAGCGGGAGGTTACGAGCAGTACTTC. This sequence encodes CASSERAGGYEQYF.

This clonotype was counted between two and nine times. This chain uses TRBV5-1 with TRBJ1-5, with TRBD1 matching 9 bases. J gave up 4 bases and V 0 bases, and 2 bases lay outside the gene matches. Per the germline V gene, CDR1 is SGHRS and CDR2 is YFSETQ. This CDR3 contains 15 residues. Here the CDR3 reads CASSLGGQGNQPQHF. The CDR3, as DNA: TGCGCCAGCAGCTTGGGGGGACAGGGAAATCAGCCCCAGCATTTT. Complete variable domain (other parts from reference TRBV5-1 and TRBJ1-5): KAGVTQTPRYLIKTRGQQVTLSCSPISGHRSVSWYQQTPGQGLQFLFEYFSETQRNKGNFPGRFSGRQFSNSRSEMNVSTLELGDSALYLCASSLGGQGNQPQHFGDGTRLSIL.

This clonotype has just a few counts. The chain has TRBV28 and TRBJ2-7; TRBD2 agrees at 9 bases. The length of the CDR3 is 17 residues. CDR1 and CDR2 from the germline V gene are MDHEN and SYDVKM. V trimming: 4 bases; J trimming: 3 bases; junction bases outside the gene matches: 13. The CDR3 protein is CASSSDAGGQVSYEQYF. In nucleotides, the CDR3 is TGTGCCAGCAGTTCCGACGCGGGAGGGCAAGTCAGCTACGAGCAGTACTTC.

This chain links TRBV7-9 with TRBJ2-7; TRBD1 is a possible D gene (6 bases). This CDR3 comprises 17 residues. CDR1 is SEHNR, CDR2 FQNEAQ, per germline (reference sequence). The V gene lost 1 base and the J gene lost 2 bases, with 18 bases spanning the gap. CDR3 residues: CASSLGGVAGVPYEQYF. In DNA, the CDR3 is TGTGCCAGCAGCTTAGGAGGCGTGGCAGGGGTTCCCTACGAGCAGTACTTC.

In this sample, this clonotype turned up many times. The chain recombines TRBV5-1 with TRBJ2-5, with a weak D call TRBD2 (6 bases). V lost 1 base, J lost 4 bases, and 14 bases lay in between. The germline V gene encodes CDR1 SGHRS and CDR2 YFSETQ. The CDR3 loop spans 15 amino acids. CDR3 amino acids: CASSLNGRWGETQYF. The CDR3 nucleotides read TGCGCCAGCAGCTTGAACGGGAGATGGGGAGAGACCCAGTACTTC.